These T cell receptor beta chains were read from a single sample in a study of patients and donors after allogeneic stem cell transplantation. A single record per CDR3 protein comes from TCRdb applying MiXCR to the RT-PCR reads. The table records a few hundred thousand distinct CDR3 sequences, about 14% of them present only once. Sequencing input: blood, either unsorted or a sorted T cell fraction (not recorded which). The receptor set was obtained from a human donor who was either an allogeneic HSCT recipient or a stem cell or donor lymphocyte infusion donor (not recorded which). It is not recorded whose cells these are; they may come from a transplant donor. Both conserved end residues are part of each CDR3. D genes are given only for firm matches. Clone size is shown for a subset of rows, as once, few, many or a class of expanded clone.

cdr3_aa,cdr3_nt,clone_size,d_call,v_call,j_call
CASSPQRPNTGELFF,TGTGCCAGCAGCCCTCAGAGGCCGAACACCGGGGAGCTGTTTTTT,few,NA,TRBV5-6,TRBJ2-2
CASSDGLAGNTIYF,TGTGCCAGCAGTGATGGGCTGGCTGGAAACACCATATATTTT,many,NA,TRBV28,TRBJ1-3
CSVMTGQNFYEQYF,TGCAGCGTTATGACTGGACAAAATTTCTACGAGCAGTACTTC,NA,NA,TRBV29-1,TRBJ2-7
CASSSQLNTEAFF,TGCGCCAGCAGCTCACAGTTGAACACTGAAGCTTTCTTT,many,NA,TRBV5-1,TRBJ1-1
CASSLDPQETQYF,TGCGCCAGCAGCTTGGACCCTCAAGAGACCCAGTACTTC,NA,NA,TRBV5-1,TRBJ2-5
CASSAGGDINSPLHF,TGTGCCAGCAGCGCAGGGGGAGATATTAATTCACCCCTCCACTTT,NA,TRBD1,TRBV9,TRBJ1-6
CSARDPSNSPYEQYF,TGCAGTGCTAGAGATCCAAGTAACTCCCCCTACGAGCAGTACTTC,once,NA,TRBV20-1,TRBJ2-7
CSAPRGLDEQYF,TGCAGTGCTCCTAGAGGGCTAGACGAGCAGTACTTC,NA,NA,TRBV20-1,TRBJ2-7
CASSAGRTPVYEQYF,TGCGCCAGCAGCGCGGGTAGGACGCCGGTTTACGAGCAGTACTTC,few,NA,TRBV5-1,TRBJ2-7
CASREPGLTNEQFF,TGTGCCAGCAGGGAGCCGGGACTCACCAATGAGCAGTTCTTC,NA,NA,TRBV6-4,TRBJ2-1
CASGQQGRAGLREQYF,TGTGCCAGCGGTCAACAGGGCCGAGCGGGACTACGCGAGCAGTACTTC,once,NA,TRBV6-1,TRBJ2-7
CASSHRGNTEAFF,TGTGCCAGCAGCCACCGGGGGAACACTGAAGCTTTCTTT,many,NA,TRBV14,TRBJ1-1
CASSDLRPSREKLFF,TGTGCCAGCAGTGACCTAAGACCGTCACGGGAAAAACTGTTTTTT,few,NA,TRBV6-1,TRBJ1-4
CASSPTGSSQSPLHF,TGTGCCAGCAGTCCCACCGGGTCATCCCAATCACCCCTCCACTTT,few,NA,TRBV6-1,TRBJ1-6
CASSLVWSDEAFF,TGTGCCAGCAGCTTGGTTTGGTCCGATGAAGCTTTCTTT,NA,NA,TRBV5-4,TRBJ1-1
CASTLQSAGAGAGELFF,TGTGCCAGCACCCTACAGTCAGCGGGAGCGGGGGCCGGGGAGCTGTTTTTT,few,TRBD2,TRBV7-8,TRBJ2-2
CASSTGTGSPGELFF,TGTGCCAGTAGTACCGGGACAGGGAGTCCCGGGGAGCTGTTTTTT,few,TRBD1,TRBV19,TRBJ2-2
CATGTGNQPQHF,TGTGCCACAGGGACAGGGAATCAGCCCCAGCATTTT,few,TRBD1,TRBV24-1,TRBJ1-5
CASSKYQRTEAFF,TGTGCCAGCAGTAAGTACCAGAGGACTGAAGCTTTCTTT,few,NA,TRBV6-2/TRBV6-3,TRBJ1-1
CSARPDTGPETNEKLFF,TGCAGTGCCCGTCCGGACACAGGGCCGGAAACTAATGAAAAACTGTTTTTT,many,NA,TRBV20-1,TRBJ1-4
CASSLTGTVTGELFF,TGCGCCAGCAGCTTGACGGGGACAGTTACCGGGGAGCTGTTTTTT,NA,TRBD1,TRBV5-1,TRBJ2-2
CASSQGQVTGELFF,TGTGCCAGCAGCCAGGGGCAGGTCACCGGGGAGCTGTTTTTT,few,NA,TRBV3-1,TRBJ2-2
CATSSGQGFNSPLHF,TGTGCCACCAGCAGTGGACAGGGTTTTAATTCACCCCTCCACTTT,NA,TRBD1,TRBV15,TRBJ1-6
CASSSDPGYQETQYF,TGCGCCAGCAGCTCCGATCCAGGGTACCAAGAGACCCAGTACTTC,NA,NA,TRBV5-1,TRBJ2-5
CASSPPSQRGGVSSTDTQYF,TGTGCCAGCTCACCACCATCCCAGCGGGGGGGTGTATCTAGCACAGATACGCAGTATTTT,NA,TRBD2,TRBV18,TRBJ2-3
CASSESRDRVDEQYF,TGTGCCAGCAGTGAATCCCGGGACAGGGTAGACGAGCAGTACTTC,few,TRBD1,TRBV25-1,TRBJ2-7
CASSRSGSPYNEQFF,TGTGCCAGCAGTAGAAGCGGGAGCCCCTACAATGAGCAGTTCTTC,few,TRBD2,TRBV2,TRBJ2-1
CASSSTTGEQYF,TGTGCCAGCAGTTCGACCACGGGTGAGCAGTACTTC,NA,NA,TRBV6-6,TRBJ2-7
CASSALGDGGGEQYF,TGTGCCAGCAGCGCCTTAGGGGACGGGGGGGGCGAGCAGTACTTC,few,TRBD2,TRBV9,TRBJ2-7
CASSLLRAENTEAFF,TGTGCCAGCAGCTTGTTGCGGGCAGAGAACACTGAAGCTTTCTTT,few,NA,TRBV5-4,TRBJ1-1
CSVGDSPLHF,TGCAGTGTAGGGGATTCACCCCTCCACTTT,many,NA,TRBV20-1,TRBJ1-6
CVWSLGGSGANVLTF,TGTGTCTGGAGTCTTGGAGGCTCTGGGGCCAACGTCCTGACTTTC,NA,NA,TRBV30,TRBJ2-6
CASSWGDSHSPLHF,TGTGCCAGCAGTTGGGGGGACAGCCATTCACCCCTCCACTTT,few,TRBD1,TRBV6-5,TRBJ1-6
CSASPQTSGYNEQFF,TGCAGTGCTAGCCCACAGACTAGCGGTTACAATGAGCAGTTCTTC,NA,TRBD2,TRBV20-1,TRBJ2-1
CASSYGQKKEKLFF,TGTGCCAGCAGTTACGGACAGAAAAAGGAAAAACTGTTTTTT,NA,NA,TRBV6-5,TRBJ1-4
CASSQERQAPSGNTIYF,TGCGCCAGCAGCCAAGAACGGCAGGCCCCCTCTGGAAACACCATATATTTT,many,NA,TRBV4-1,TRBJ1-3
CASSLAGRGPLNTEAFF,TGTGCCAGCAGCTTGGCCGGTCGGGGCCCCCTGAACACTGAAGCTTTCTTT,NA,NA,TRBV5-8,TRBJ1-1
CASSETGVGGEQYF,TGTGCCAGCAGTGAAACAGGGGTTGGGGGCGAGCAGTACTTC,NA,TRBD1,TRBV6-1,TRBJ2-7
CASSGTRVVTEAFF,TGTGCCAGCAGTGGGACCCGGGTGGTCACTGAAGCTTTCTTT,few,NA,TRBV2,TRBJ1-1
CATSFQLAGGRDTQYF,TGTGCCACCAGCTTCCAACTAGCGGGGGGGCGAGATACGCAGTATTTT,NA,TRBD2,TRBV15,TRBJ2-3
CSASSTGSPYEQYF,TGCAGTGCTTCCTCGACAGGTTCTCCCTACGAGCAGTACTTC,NA,NA,TRBV20-1,TRBJ2-7
CASSPPGRKLFF,TGTGCCAGTAGTCCCCCTGGACGAAAACTGTTTTTT,NA,NA,TRBV19,TRBJ1-4
CASSPPRVNTEAFF,TGTGCCAGCAGTCCGCCCCGGGTGAACACTGAAGCTTTCTTT,once,NA,TRBV2,TRBJ1-1
CAISDGVGYGYTF,TGTGCCATCAGTGACGGCGTGGGCTATGGCTACACCTTC,few,NA,TRBV10-3,TRBJ1-2
CSVGQGIYEQYF,TGCAGCGTGGGACAGGGTATATACGAGCAGTACTTC,NA,TRBD1,TRBV29-1,TRBJ2-7
CASSMKDRSIEAFF,TGTGCCAGTAGTATGAAGGACAGGAGTATTGAAGCTTTCTTT,many,TRBD1,TRBV19,TRBJ1-1
CASSHTAGGGYTF,TGTGCCAGCAGCCATACCGCCGGGGGAGGCTACACCTTC,few,NA,TRBV3-1,TRBJ1-2
CASSPGLAVQETQYF,TGTGCCAGCAGCCCGGGACTAGCGGTCCAAGAGACCCAGTACTTC,NA,TRBD2,TRBV3-1,TRBJ2-5
CASSQDLSVGGRFYTF,TGCGCCAGCAGCCAAGATCTTTCTGTCGGAGGGCGATTCTACACCTTC,many,NA,TRBV4-3,TRBJ1-2
CASAAQGTQYF,TGTGCCAGCGCTGCCCAGGGGACCCAGTACTTC,NA,NA,TRBV27,TRBJ2-5
CSASITSGGAKTQYF,TGCAGTGCTAGTATCACTAGCGGGGGGGCTAAGACCCAGTACTTC,NA,TRBD2,TRBV20-1,TRBJ2-5